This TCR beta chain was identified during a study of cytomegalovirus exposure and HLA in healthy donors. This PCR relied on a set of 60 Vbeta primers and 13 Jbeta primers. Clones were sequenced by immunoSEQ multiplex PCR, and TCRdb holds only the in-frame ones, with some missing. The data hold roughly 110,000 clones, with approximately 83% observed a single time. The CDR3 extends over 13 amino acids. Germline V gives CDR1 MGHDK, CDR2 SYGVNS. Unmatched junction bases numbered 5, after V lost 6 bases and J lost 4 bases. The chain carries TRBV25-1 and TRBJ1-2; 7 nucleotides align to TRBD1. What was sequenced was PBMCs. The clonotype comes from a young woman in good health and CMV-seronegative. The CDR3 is CASSLGQSYGYTF. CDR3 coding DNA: TGTGCCAGCAGCCTGGGACAGTCCTATGGCTACACCTTC.